Included here is one T cell receptor (beta chain) sequence, with context. Its antigen remains undetermined. Base qualities were left out, and no much larger clone turns up one base away. These data come from a study of regulatory T cells in long-lasting Graves disease (dated by TCRdb to the early 2020s). Background on the whole study: Newly diagnosed Graves' disease patients had taken antithyroid drugs for less than 3 months. The study took place in China and was registered as a clinical trial. TCR sequencing covered some 13 persistent and around 20 newly diagnosed Graves' disease patients, some 33 samples in total. This study used TCR sequencing and RNA sequencing of peripheral blood to compare persistent Graves' disease patients against newly diagnosed Graves' disease patients.

Beyond this particular receptor, the publication reports: Sequencing and analysis were restricted to the TCR beta chain. The authors noted that the small sample size was a limitation that may lower accuracy. Only peripheral blood was studied, because thyroid tissue, the primary lesion, was inaccessible. Patients with persistent disease shared more public clonotypes (about 2,700) than newly diagnosed patients did (about 1,000). Compared with newly diagnosed patients, patients with persistent Graves' disease had lower TCR Shannon entropy and fewer highly expanded clones, which suggests clonal expansion. Persistent disease showed preferential use of TRBV28, TRBJ1-2 and TRBJ2-5, whereas newly diagnosed disease favored TRBV20-1 and TRBJ2-1.

CDR1 and CDR2, looked up from the germline V gene, are MDHEN and SYDVKM. Trimming at the junction amounts to 3 bases on V and 2 bases on J, and the germline ends lie 11 bases apart. The CDR3 starts with the cysteine, ends with the phenylalanine, and has 15 residues. Kept here is only the CDR3 DNA, which spans 45 bases and is read in frame from base 1. Explained via the paper, the time point label denotes: newly diagnosed GD, antithyroid drugs for less than 3 months. RNA was extracted from PBMCs in TRIzol for both TCR sequencing and RNA sequencing. The diagnosis of Graves' disease followed American Thyroid Association guidelines. Patients for the study were recruited at an endocrinology department in Xi'an, China. From each patient, approximately 10 milliliters of peripheral blood was collected into an EDTA anticoagulant tube. PBMCs were isolated by Ficoll Paque Plus density gradient separation without further T cell sorting. An Agilent 2100 Bioanalyzer and agarose gel were used to assess RNA quality, and a NanoDrop 2000 was used to measure RNA concentration.

Library preparation was by multiplex PCR. These reads were obtained on an Illumina HiSeq 4000. To build TCR beta libraries, CDR3 regions were amplified by Arm-PCR using iRepertoire HTBI primers. Before sequencing, the PCR products underwent gel purification. Under the source paper's analysis protocol: Gene usage analysis of CDR3 amino acid clonotypes used the approximately 62 TRBV and some 13 TRBJ segments found across samples. COPE and FqMerger were used to merge the filtered high-quality paired reads into contigs. BLAST was used to align contigs to the IMGT TRBV, TRBD and TRBJ reference genes, and CDR3 was defined following IMGT. Any clonotype with a frequency above 0.1% was classified as a highly expanded clone. Shannon entropy was used to measure repertoire diversity, and the Gini coefficient was used to measure V-J evenness. A clonotype was considered public if more than one individual shared it. TCRdb reran the public reads through fastp at Q25 and MiXCR, keeping productive beta chains. For every CDR3 protein sequence, its rows merge into one entry that carries the most common genes and DNA. In this record, the V and J calls reflect TCRdb's handling and not the investigators' own analysis. Within this sample are 350,000 to 450,000 distinct CDR3 sequences, with 15% of them counted one time only. The biggest ten clones account for approximately 15% of the sample.

This sample was also put to use in a study of T cells in Graves' hyperthyroidism and ophthalmopathy. The second study's authors report: Graves' hyperthyroidism was defined as stable when no progression to ophthalmopathy occurred over 18 months of follow-up. Hyperthyroidism patients were aged 18 to 65 years and newly diagnosed, with disease duration of less than 2 months. Patients with uncontrolled infections, other autoimmune diseases, pregnancy or lactation were excluded. Diagnoses were based on clinical symptoms, serum thyroxine and TRAb, thyroid ultrasound and orbital computed tomography. The first round of RT-PCR for the TCR CDR3 was performed with the HTBI primer set and the Qiagen OneStep RT-PCR kit. Most expanded thyroid clonotypes (frequency above 0.001) were also found in blood, which suggests that blood repertoires may mirror thyroid immune responses. A 13 V-J signature model separated ophthalmopathy from stable hyperthyroidism, with 87.88% sensitivity and 81% to 82% specificity in cross-validation and 80%/75% in testing. During validation, the model predicted progression to ophthalmopathy a median of approximately 6 months ahead of onset, with almost 71% sensitivity and 72% to 80% specificity. To identify distinguishing TCR V-J signatures, a discovery cohort of some 99 patients was used, comprising some 45 with Graves' ophthalmopathy and some 60 with stable Graves' hyperthyroidism. Prospective prediction of ophthalmopathy was tested in an independent validation cohort of 18 hyperthyroidism patients and 17 patients who later progressed to ophthalmopathy. The 100 or so discovery patients were randomly divided into training and test sets at a 7:3 ratio. Thyroid tissue and blood T-cell repertoires from more than 5 Graves' hyperthyroidism patients were also compared in the study. After blood sampling, hyperthyroidism patients were treated with methimazole at a starting dose of 30 mg daily, and ophthalmopathy patients were treated with high-dose intravenous methylprednisolone. Libraries were constructed in a second round of multiplex PCR, after which size selection and purification were carried out. Libraries were sequenced paired-end with 100 bp reads on an Illumina HiSeq2000. Raw data were processed with SOAPnuke, discarding reads with adapters, uncalled bases, mean Phred below 15, or no exact constant-primer or identifier match. COPE v1.2.5 was used to merge high-quality paired reads, and clonotypes were defined as unique nucleotide sequences. MiTCR v1.1 was used to align clonotypes to the IMGT TRBV, TRBD and TRBJ reference segments. Only V-J combinations with frequency above 0.0001, covering 99.2% of repertoires, were analysed. The TCS score was defined as the ratio of F50 (clonal expansion) to E x V (chaos), calculated using BLOSUM62-based TCRdist between CDR3 peptides within each V-J. Welch's t-statistics and random forest reduced fewer than 550 V-J features to about 13, which were used in a naive Bayes classifier (R e1071). Sample size was not statistically predetermined, and investigators were not blinded to group allocation. The paper reports TCR Vbeta CDR3 sequencing of 130 to 150 peripheral blood samples: approximately 41 ophthalmopathy, 70 to 85 hyperthyroidism and approximately 17 progressor patients.

This receptor chain uses TRBV28 and TRBJ1-5; the D gene lacks a confident call. This receptor was taken from a woman in her 30s with Graves disease. Donor details come from another sample of the same person, matched by shared clones. This specimen was peripheral blood mononuclear cells (PBMCs), taken at new diagnosis, from a patient treated with antithyroid drugs. The DNA sequence is given as TGTGCCAGCAGTTTTCGATACGAGGGCAATCAGCCCCAGCATTTT. This translates into CASSFRYEGNQPQHF. With the rest looked up from the reference TRBV28 and TRBJ1-5 genes rather than sequenced, the full variable domain is DVKVTQSSRYLVKRTGEKVFLECVQDMDHENMFWYRQDPGLGLRLIYFSYDVKMKEKGDIPEGYSVSREKKERFSLILESASTNQTSMYLCASSFRYEGNQPQHFGDGTRLSIL.